These 6 T cell receptor beta chains share one sample of origin, sequenced in a study of control samples from healthy donors and cancer patients. Generated by immunoSEQ multiplex PCR, the TCRdb table keeps only in-frame clones and is missing some. The sample carries around 110,000 clones, roughly nine tenths recorded once. The source material was PBMCs. These receptors originate from a woman aged 50 to 60 with colorectal cancer.

CDR3: CASSGGTPTGELFF. The CDR3 DNA reads TGTGCCAGCAGTGGCGGGACTCCTACCGGGGAGCTGTTTTTT. The rearrangement uses TRBV2 and TRBJ2-2; weak D call: TRBD2 (6 bases). V shed 4 bases and J shed 5 bases, with 11 bases lying between them. The CDR3 spans 14 residues. CDR1 is SNHLY and CDR2 is FYNNEI in the germline V gene.

CDR3 loop: CASALDRGHEQFF. The CDR3 DNA reads TGTGCCAGCGCCCTGGACAGGGGACATGAGCAGTTCTTC. This chain uses TRBV7-2 with TRBJ2-1, with TRBD1 identical over 9 bases. Per the germline V gene, CDR1 is SGHTA and CDR2 is FQGNSA. With 8 bases clipped from V and 8 bases from J, the junction kept 7 bases outside the gene matches. CDR3 length: 13 amino acids.

In nucleotides, the CDR3 is TGCAGCGTTGTTCGAGACATGGGAAACCAGTACTTC. This codes for CSVVRDMGNQYF. This chain links TRBV29-1 with TRBJ2-7; D gene ambiguous. In germline, CDR1 is SQVTM, CDR2 ANQGSEA. The germline V and J ends were trimmed by 4 bases and 10 bases, with 17 bases remaining between them. CDR3 length: 12 amino acids.

The chain employs TRBV12-3 or TRBV12-4 and TRBJ1-1, with D possibly TRBD1 on 6 matching bases. The CDR3 consists of 13 residues. Between the trimmed V and J ends, which lost 6 bases and 1 base, there was a span of 9 bases. The CDR3 DNA reads TGTGCCAGCAGCCGCAGGGGGAACACTGAAGCTTTCTTT. The encoded protein is CASSRRGNTEAFF.

This chain uses TRBV6-5 with TRBJ2-7; TRBD1 aligns across 8 bases. CDR3 length equals 13 residues. With V trimmed by 6 bases and J by 4 bases, 5 bases remained unmatched. Per germline, CDR1 MNHEY and CDR2 SVGAGI. The CDR3 DNA is TGTGCCAGCAGCCGACAGGGGCCTTACGAGCAGTACTTC. Translated: CASSRQGPYEQYF.

The chain couples TRBV5-5 to TRBJ2-5, with 11 nucleotides matching TRBD2. This CDR3 spans 15 amino acids. With V trimmed by 4 bases and J by 5 bases, 7 bases remained unmatched. CDR1 SGHKS and CDR2 YYEKEE come from the germline V gene (reference sequence). CDR3 residues: CASSQTSGAGETQYF. The DNA of the CDR3 is TGTGCCAGCAGCCAGACTAGCGGGGCTGGGGAGACCCAGTACTTC.